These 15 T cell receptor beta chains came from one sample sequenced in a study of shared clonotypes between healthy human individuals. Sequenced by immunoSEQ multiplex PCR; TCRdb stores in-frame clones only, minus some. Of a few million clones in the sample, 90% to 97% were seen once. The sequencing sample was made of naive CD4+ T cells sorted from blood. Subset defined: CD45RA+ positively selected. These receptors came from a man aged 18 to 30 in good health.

The CDR3 coding sequence is TGTGCCAGCAGCGGGGGGACAGGCCCCTCCTACGAGCAGTACTTC. As protein: CASSGGTGPSYEQYF. The rearrangement uses TRBV9 and TRBJ2-7; 8 positions match TRBD1. CDR3 length: 15 amino acids. V lost 3 bases and J lost 0; bases outside the gene matches: 5. Germline-derived CDR1 and CDR2 are SGDLS and YYNGEE.

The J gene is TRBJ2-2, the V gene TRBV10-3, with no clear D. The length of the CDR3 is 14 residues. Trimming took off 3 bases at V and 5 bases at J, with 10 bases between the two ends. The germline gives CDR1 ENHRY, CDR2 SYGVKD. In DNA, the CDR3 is TGTGCCATCAGTGAACTACCGGAGACCGGGGAGCTGTTTTTT. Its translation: CAISELPETGELFF.

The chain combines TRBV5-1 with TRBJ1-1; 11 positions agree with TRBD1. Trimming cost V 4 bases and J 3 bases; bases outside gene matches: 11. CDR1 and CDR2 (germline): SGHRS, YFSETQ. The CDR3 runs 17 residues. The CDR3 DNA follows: TGCGCCAGCAGCCCCGGACAGGGGGCAGGGAGGGACACTGAAGCTTTCTTT. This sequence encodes CASSPGQGAGRDTEAFF.

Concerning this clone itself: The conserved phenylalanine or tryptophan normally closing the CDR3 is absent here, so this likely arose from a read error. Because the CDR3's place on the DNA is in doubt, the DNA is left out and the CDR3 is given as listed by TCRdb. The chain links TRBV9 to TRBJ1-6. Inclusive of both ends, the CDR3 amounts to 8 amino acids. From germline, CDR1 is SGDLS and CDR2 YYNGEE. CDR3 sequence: CASSVGGC.

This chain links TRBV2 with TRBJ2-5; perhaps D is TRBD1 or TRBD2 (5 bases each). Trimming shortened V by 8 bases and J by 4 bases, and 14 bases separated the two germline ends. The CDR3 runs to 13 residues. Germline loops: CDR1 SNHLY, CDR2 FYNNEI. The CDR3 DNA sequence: TGTGCCAGCGCTGGGCAGGGAGTAGAGACCCAGTACTTC. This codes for CASAGQGVETQYF.

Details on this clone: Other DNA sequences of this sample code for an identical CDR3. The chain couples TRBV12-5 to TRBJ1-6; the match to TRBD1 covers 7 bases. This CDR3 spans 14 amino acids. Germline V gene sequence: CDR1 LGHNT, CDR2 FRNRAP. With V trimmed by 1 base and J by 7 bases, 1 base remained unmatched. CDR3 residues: CASGLGQGNSPLHF. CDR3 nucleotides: TGTGCTAGTGGTTTGGGACAGGGCAATTCACCCCTCCACTTT.

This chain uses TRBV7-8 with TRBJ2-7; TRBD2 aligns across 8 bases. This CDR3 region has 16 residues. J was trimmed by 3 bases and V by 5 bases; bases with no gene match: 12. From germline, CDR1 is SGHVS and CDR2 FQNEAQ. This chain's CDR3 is CASSTTGTSGFYEQYF. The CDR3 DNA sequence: TGTGCCAGCAGCACGACGGGAACTAGCGGCTTCTACGAGCAGTACTTC.

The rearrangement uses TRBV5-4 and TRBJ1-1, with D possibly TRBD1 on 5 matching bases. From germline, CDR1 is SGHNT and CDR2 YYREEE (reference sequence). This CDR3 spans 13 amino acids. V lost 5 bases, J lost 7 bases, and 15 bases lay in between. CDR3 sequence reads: CASRGGSTNEAFF. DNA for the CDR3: TGTGCCAGCAGGGGGGGGAGTACGAATGAAGCTTTCTTT.

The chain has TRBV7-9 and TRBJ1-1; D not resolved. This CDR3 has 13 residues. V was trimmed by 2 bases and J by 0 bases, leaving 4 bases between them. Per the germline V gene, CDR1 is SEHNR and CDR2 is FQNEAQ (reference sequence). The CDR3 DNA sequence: TGTGCCAGCAGCTTACCTATGAACACTGAAGCTTTCTTT. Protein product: CASSLPMNTEAFF.

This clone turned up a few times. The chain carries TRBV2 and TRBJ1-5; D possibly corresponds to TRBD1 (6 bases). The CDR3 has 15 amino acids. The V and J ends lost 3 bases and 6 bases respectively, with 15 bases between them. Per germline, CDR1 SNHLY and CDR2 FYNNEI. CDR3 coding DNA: TGTGCCAGCAGTGATGAGGGGGGGGCCGGTCAGCCCCAGCATTTT. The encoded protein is CASSDEGGAGQPQHF.

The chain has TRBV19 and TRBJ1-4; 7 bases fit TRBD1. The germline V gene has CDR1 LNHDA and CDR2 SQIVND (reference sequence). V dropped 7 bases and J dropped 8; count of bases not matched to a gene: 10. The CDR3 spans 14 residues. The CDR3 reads CASNTGTVQEKLFF. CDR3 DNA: TGTGCCAGTAACACCGGGACAGTACAAGAAAAACTGTTTTTT.

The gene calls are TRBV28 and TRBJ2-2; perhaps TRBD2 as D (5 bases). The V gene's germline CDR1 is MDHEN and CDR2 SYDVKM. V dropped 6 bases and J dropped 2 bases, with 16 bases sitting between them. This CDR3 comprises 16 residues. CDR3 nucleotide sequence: TGTGCCAGCAGGACTGATACACGGGGAAACACCGGGGAGCTGTTTTTT. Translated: CASRTDTRGNTGELFF.

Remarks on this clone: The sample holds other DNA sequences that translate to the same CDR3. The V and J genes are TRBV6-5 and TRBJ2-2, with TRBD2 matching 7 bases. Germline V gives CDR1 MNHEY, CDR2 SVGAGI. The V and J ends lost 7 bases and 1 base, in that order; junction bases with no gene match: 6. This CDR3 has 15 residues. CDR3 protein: CASTAGTKNTGELFF. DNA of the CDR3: TGTGCCAGCACGGCCGGGACTAAGAACACCGGGGAGCTGTTTTTT.

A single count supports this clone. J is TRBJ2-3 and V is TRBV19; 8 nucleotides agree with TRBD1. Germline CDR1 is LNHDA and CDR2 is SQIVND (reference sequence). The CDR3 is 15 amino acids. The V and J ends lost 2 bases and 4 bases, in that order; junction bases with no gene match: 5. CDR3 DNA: TGTGCCAGTAGTATAAGGCAGGGGGCTGCAGATACGCAGTATTTT. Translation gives CASSIRQGAADTQYF. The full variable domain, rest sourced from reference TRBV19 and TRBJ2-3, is DGGITQSPKYLFRKEGQNVTLSCEQNLNHDAMYWYRQDPGQGLRLIYYSQIVNDFQKGDIAEGYSVSREKKESFPLTVTSAQKNPTAFYLCASSIRQGAADTQYFGPGTRLTVL.

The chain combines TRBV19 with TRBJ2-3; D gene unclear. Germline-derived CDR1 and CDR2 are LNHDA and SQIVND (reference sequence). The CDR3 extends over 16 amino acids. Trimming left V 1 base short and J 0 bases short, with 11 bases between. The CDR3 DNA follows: TGTGCCAGTAGTATAGGGATGGGCGGTAGCACAGATACGCAGTATTTT. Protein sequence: CASSIGMGGSTDTQYF.